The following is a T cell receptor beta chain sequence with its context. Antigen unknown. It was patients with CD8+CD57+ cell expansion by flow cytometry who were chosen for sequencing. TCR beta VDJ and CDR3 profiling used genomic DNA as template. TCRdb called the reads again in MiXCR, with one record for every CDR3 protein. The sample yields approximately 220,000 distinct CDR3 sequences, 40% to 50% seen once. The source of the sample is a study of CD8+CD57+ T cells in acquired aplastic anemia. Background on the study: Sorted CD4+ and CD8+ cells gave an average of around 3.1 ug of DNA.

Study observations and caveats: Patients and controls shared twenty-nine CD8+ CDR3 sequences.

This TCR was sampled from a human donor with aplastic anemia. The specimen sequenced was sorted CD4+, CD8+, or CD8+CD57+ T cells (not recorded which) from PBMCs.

In DNA form, the CDR3 reads TGTGCCAGCAGCGCCATGGCTAGCGGGACAAACACCGGGGAGCTGTTTTTT. Translated, it gives CASSAMASGTNTGELFF. The chain is built from TRBV9 and TRBJ2-2, with TRBD2 identical over 9 bases. Germline V gene sequence: CDR1 SGDLS, CDR2 YYNGEE. CDR3 length: 17 residues. The J segment lost 2 bases and the V segment lost 3 bases, leaving 8 bases of the junction unmatched.